This T cell receptor (beta chain) was observed in a study of T cells after yellow fever vaccination. Germline V gives CDR1 DFQATT, CDR2 SNEGSKA (reference sequence). The V and J ends lost 0 bases and 0 bases respectively, with 13 bases between them. The CDR3 sequence is 16 residues long. TCRdb ran MiXCR on the 5' RACE reads and lists one entry per CDR3 protein. This sample carries 100,000 to 150,000 distinct CDR3 sequences, roughly 15% of them seen once, and the ten largest clones take roughly 43%. The clonotype originates from a man aged 18 to 29 who received the YFV17D yellow fever vaccine. The sample consisted of CD8+ T cells sorted from PBMCs, taken 5 days after the yellow fever booster vaccination. The V gene is TRBV20-1, the J gene TRBJ2-3; tentatively, D is TRBD1 or TRBD2 (6 bases each). The DNA for the CDR3 is TGCAGTGCTAGAGAGATGAGGGGGGCTAGCACAGATACGCAGTATTTT. Protein: CSAREMRGASTDTQYF.